This TCR beta chain was sequenced in a study of CD8 T cells in Susac syndrome. The authors reverse transcribed roughly 0.5 to 1 ug RNA with random hexamers. Using its own MiXCR run on the immunoSEQ multiplex PCR reads, TCRdb lists one record per CDR3 protein. The data show under 150,000 distinct CDR3 sequences, approximately 94% seen once. The V gene end was trimmed by 5 bases and the J gene end by 8 bases; junction bases not matched to a gene: 8. Germline V gene sequence: CDR1 MGHDK, CDR2 SYGVNS. This CDR3 is built from 15 residues. Sequencing input: CD4+ T cells from PBMCs. The J gene is TRBJ2-1, the V gene TRBV25-1, with 11 bases fitting TRBD2. The clonotype comes from a human donor with multiple sclerosis. The DNA for the CDR3 is TGTGCCAGCAGTTCCCTAGCGGGAGGTGGCGATGAGCAGTTCTTC. Its protein is CASSSLAGGGDEQFF.